The next 3 T cell receptor beta chains were all read from a single sample in a study of shared clonotypes between healthy human individuals. Sequenced by immunoSEQ multiplex PCR; TCRdb stores in-frame clones only, minus some. The data hold roughly 2.2 million clones, with more than 80% observed a single time. The specimen was naive CD4+ T cells from PBMCs. Subset noted: CD45RA+ positively selected. These receptor sequences come from a man aged 18 to 30 in good health. Some clones in this sample may be carry-over from other donors' samples.

The CDR3 DNA is TGTGCCAGCAGCGCCCGGGACAGGGATGGGGAGACCCAGTACTTC. The encoded protein is CASSARDRDGETQYF. The J gene is TRBJ2-5, the V gene TRBV11-3; TRBD1 matches 9 bases. Trimming at V came to 5 bases and at J to 5 bases, leaving 9 bases not matched to a gene. The CDR3 loop spans 15 amino acids. Germline loops: CDR1 SGHNT, CDR2 YENEEA.

The chain links TRBV14 to TRBJ2-2; D is undetermined. From germline, CDR1 is SGHDN and CDR2 FVKESK. The CDR3 consists of 14 residues. Trimming pared 1 base from V and 3 bases from J, leaving 6 bases between. The CDR3 DNA sequence: TGTGCCAGCAGCCAAGGAAAGTACACCGGGGAGCTGTTTTTT. Amino acids: CASSQGKYTGELFF.

To note about this clone: This CDR3 is also generated by other DNA sequences in the sample. The rearrangement joins TRBV9 to TRBJ2-1; tentatively, D is TRBD1 (6 bases). The CDR3 loop spans 14 amino acids. V lost 2 bases to trimming and J lost 4 bases, with 10 bases between them. CDR1 and CDR2 from the germline V gene are SGDLS and YYNGEE. CDR3 bases: TGTGCCAGCAGCGTGACAGGAACTTACAATGAGCAGTTCTTC. Its translation is CASSVTGTYNEQFF. The complete variable domain, with remaining parts taken from reference TRBV9 and TRBJ2-1, reads DSGVTQTPKHLITATGQRVTLRCSPRSGDLSVYWYQQSLDQGLQFLIQYYNGEERAKGNILERFSAQQFPDLHSELNLSSLELGDSALYFCASSVTGTYNEQFFGPGTRLTVL.